This T cell receptor (beta chain) was found in a study of blood T cell repertoires in COVID-19. Study as a whole: Some COVID-19 samples were acute and others convalescent; all came from the United States, Italy and Spain. The analysed material was cDNA or gDNA that came from T cells, B-cell-depleted T cells, or PBMCs.

This CDR3 spans 15 amino acids. Trimming took 0 bases from V and 3 from J, leaving 11 bases between them. In germline, CDR1 is LGHNA, CDR2 YSLEER. Original processing methods: For nucleated cells, counts were estimated from reference gene primer amplification. Assay used: immunoSEQ multiplex PCR; TCRdb lists only in-frame clones, some missing. V and J calls and clone size come straight from that table; D and trimming were deduced from the DNA. The table includes about 220,000 clones, 70% to 85% detected once. Sequencing was done on a sample of peripheral blood. This TCR was sampled from a man aged 45-65 years with active or convalescent COVID-19. This chain links TRBV4-3 with TRBJ1-1; no reliable D call. CDR3: CASSQDAGRDTEAFF. Here the CDR3 DNA reads TGCGCCAGCAGCCAAGATGCCGGGCGGGACACTGAAGCTTTCTTT.